This TCR beta chain was found in a study of tumor and adjacent non-tumor tissue in lung cancer (dated by TCRdb to 2016 to 2019). In the study overall: By cancer type, the cohort comprised approximately 12 adenocarcinoma patients, 2 squamous cell carcinoma patients and 1 small cell lung cancer patient. The 15 or so patients were aged about 30 to 80 years, included about ten men and 5 women, and had TNM stage I to III disease. Sequencing produced fewer than 150,000,000 productive TCRbeta reads in total, an average of about 4.2 million reads per sample. Using bulk TCRbeta repertoires from 15 lung cancer patients, the study set lung tumor tissue side by side with matched distant non-tumor lung tissue. For each patient, one tumor sample and one normal lung sample were taken, giving approximately 30 paired specimens that underwent TCRbeta CDR3 sequencing.

Bulk unsorted tissue served as the source for RNA extraction, and RNA quality was assessed using a NanoDrop ND-1000 and an Agilent 2100. For the normal lung samples, distant non-tumor tissue was collected more than 3 cm away from the tumor edge. Newly diagnosed lung cancer patients without prior chemotherapy who had been admitted for thoracic surgery in China between August and November 2014 were enrolled as donors. Anyone who had undergone radiotherapy or chemotherapy before, or who had another cancer at the same time, was left out of the study. Surgical tissue pieces of roughly 1-2.2 cm3 were preserved in RNAlater solution and were kept at -80 degrees C until use. Libraries were made using multiplex PCR. Sequenced on an Illumina HiSeq 2500. TCRbeta libraries were constructed through three rounds of nested PCR with primers (Table S4) according to protocols adapted from ARM-PCR. PCR products of 200-500 bp were gel-excised and purified with the QIAquick gel extraction kit before sequencing. As for the original processing: Reads were cleaned with Trimmomatic, merged with FLASH into complete CDR3 sequences, and assigned to V(D)J germline segments with MiTCR. Clonal diversity was computed as the inverse Simpson's index with VDJtools. In-frame sequences lacking a premature stop codon were counted as productive reads. In-frame beta chains were kept once TCRdb had trimmed the public reads at Q25 with fastp and called clones with MiXCR. Every CDR3 protein is listed once, alongside the most common genes and DNA of its rows. The V and J calls here are based on TCRdb, not the publication. Recorded for this sample are fewer than 90,000 distinct CDR3 sequences; more than 75% of them occurred a single time. The ten largest clonotypes hold around a fifth of the sample.

Per the germline V gene, WSHSY is the CDR1 and SAAADI is the CDR2. The CDR3 runs 11 amino acids, cysteine and phenylalanine included. The kept DNA is CDR3 alone, 33 bases in frame from the first base. Concerning this clonotype: Its specific antigen is unknown. One end of the junction does not line up with germline, which may come from a read error.

The paper as a whole reports these results and caveats: In normal lung, the top 100 clones accounted for a significantly larger cumulative share of the repertoire than in tumor tissue. With only roughly 14 patients in the cohort, the authors noted that larger samples and more detailed clinical data are needed. Younger patients had significantly higher TCR diversity, and higher tumor TCR diversity was associated with shorter overall and disease-free survival. Tumor tissue showed significantly greater TCR diversity (inverse Simpson) than normal lung tissue (approximately 400 vs 170, P = 0.0075, Mann-Whitney U test). Neither the sequencing platform nor unique molecular identifiers are named or mentioned anywhere in the methods. Peripheral blood was not sequenced, so blood TCRbeta repertoires were not examined in the lung cancer patients of the study.

This TCR derives from a woman between 50 and 59 years old with non-small cell lung cancer. The sample was distant non-tumor lung tissue. The V and J genes are TRBV10-2 and TRBJ2-3; the D region possibly corresponds to TRBD2 (5 bases align). This receptor has the CDR3 CAISSADTQFF. The nucleotide sequence reads as follows: TGCGCCATCAGTAGCGCAGATACGCAGTTTTTT.